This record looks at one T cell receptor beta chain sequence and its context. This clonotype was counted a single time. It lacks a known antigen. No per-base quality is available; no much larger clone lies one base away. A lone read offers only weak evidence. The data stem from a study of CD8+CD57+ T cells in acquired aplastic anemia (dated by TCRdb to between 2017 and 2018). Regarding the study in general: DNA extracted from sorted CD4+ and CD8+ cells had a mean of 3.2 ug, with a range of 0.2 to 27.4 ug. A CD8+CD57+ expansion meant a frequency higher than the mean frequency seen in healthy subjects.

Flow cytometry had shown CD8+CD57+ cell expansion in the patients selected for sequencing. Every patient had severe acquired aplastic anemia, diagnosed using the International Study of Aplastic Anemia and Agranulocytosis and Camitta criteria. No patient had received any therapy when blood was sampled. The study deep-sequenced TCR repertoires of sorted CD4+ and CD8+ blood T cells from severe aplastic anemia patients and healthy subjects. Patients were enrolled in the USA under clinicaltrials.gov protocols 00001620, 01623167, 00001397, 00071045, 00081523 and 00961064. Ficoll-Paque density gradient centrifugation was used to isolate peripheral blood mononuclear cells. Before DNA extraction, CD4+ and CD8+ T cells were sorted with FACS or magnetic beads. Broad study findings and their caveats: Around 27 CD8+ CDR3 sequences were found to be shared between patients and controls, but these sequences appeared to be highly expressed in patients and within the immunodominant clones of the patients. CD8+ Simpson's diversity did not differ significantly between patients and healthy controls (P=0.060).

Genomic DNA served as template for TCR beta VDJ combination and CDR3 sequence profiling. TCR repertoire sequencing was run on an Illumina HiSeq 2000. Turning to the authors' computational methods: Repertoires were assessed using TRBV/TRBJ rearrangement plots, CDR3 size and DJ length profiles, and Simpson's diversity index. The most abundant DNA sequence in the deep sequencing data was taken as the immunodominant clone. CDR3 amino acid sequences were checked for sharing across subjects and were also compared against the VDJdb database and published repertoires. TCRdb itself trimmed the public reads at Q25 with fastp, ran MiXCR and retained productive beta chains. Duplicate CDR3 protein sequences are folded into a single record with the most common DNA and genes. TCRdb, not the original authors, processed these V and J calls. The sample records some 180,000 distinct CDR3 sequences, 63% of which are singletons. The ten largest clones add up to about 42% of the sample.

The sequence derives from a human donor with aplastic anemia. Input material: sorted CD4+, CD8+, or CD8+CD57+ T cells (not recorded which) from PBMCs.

The bases read TGTGCCACCGCAATACAGTGGGGAGAAAAACTGTTTTTT. This codes for CATAIQWGEKLFF. This sequence uses TRBV2 and TRBJ1-4, with the D segment identity uncertain. Relative to germline, V is 10 bases shorter and J is 8 bases shorter, with 17 bases between their ends. The CDR1 and CDR2 encoded by the germline V gene are SNHLY and FYNNEI. Including cysteine and phenylalanine, the CDR3 has 13 amino acids. Only CDR3 DNA remains: 39 bases, in frame from the first base.